A selection of T cell receptor beta chains follows, all from one sample in a study of T cells in localized non-small cell lung cancer. Clones were sequenced by immunoSEQ multiplex PCR, and TCRdb holds only the in-frame ones, with some missing. The profile covers tens of thousands of clones, with 75% to 90% appearing a single time and over 20% taken by the ten largest. Sequenced material: PBMCs, taken before any cancer treatment. These receptors were obtained from a man aged 40-75 years with stage II squamous cell lung carcinoma. The CDR3 runs from the conserved cysteine through the conserved F or W. The D gene is left open where the match is weak. Clone size appears in some rows only: once, few, many, or a class for an expanded clone.

TRBJ1-2,TRBV5-1,.,.,CASSALGSYYGYTF,TGCGCCAGCAGCGCCTTGGGGTCCTACTATGGCTACACCTTC
TRBJ2-7,TRBV5-1,.,.,CASSLPSLEGLRREQYF,TGCGCCAGCAGCTTGCCCAGCCTGGAGGGGCTCAGACGCGAGCAGTACTTC
TRBJ2-2,TRBV11-2,.,.,CASTKAMGRGVDTGELFF,TGTGCCAGCACCAAGGCGATGGGAAGGGGGGTCGACACCGGGGAGCTGTTTTTT
TRBJ2-5,TRBV7-9,.,.,CATGPWAWETQYF,TGTGCCACCGGACCGTGGGCTTGGGAGACCCAGTACTTC
TRBJ1-1,TRBV30,.,.,CAWSPSTLRMNTEAFF,TGTGCCTGGAGTCCCTCGACTCTTCGCATGAACACTGAAGCTTTCTTT
TRBJ2-1,TRBV30,.,.,CACFTNEQFF,TGTGCCTGCTTTACCAATGAGCAGTTCTTC
TRBJ2-7,TRBV27,.,.,CASSFGQLDEQYF,TGTGCCAGCAGTTTTGGGCAACTGGACGAGCAGTACTTC
TRBJ1-1,TRBV28,.,.,CASSSYYRDPQGAFF,TGTGCCAGCAGCTCTTATTACCGGGACCCACAGGGCGCTTTCTTT
TRBJ2-1,TRBV18,.,TRBD2,CASSPPTGTSGLYNEQFF,TGTGCCAGCTCACCACCGACCGGGACTAGCGGACTGTACAATGAGCAGTTCTTC
TRBJ2-1,TRBV19,.,.,CASSMGVLTYNEQFF,TGTGCCAGTAGTATGGGGGTCCTTACTTACAATGAGCAGTTCTTC
TRBJ2-3,TRBV2,.,.,CASRIMSTDTQYF,TGTGCCAGCAGGATCATGAGCACAGATACGCAGTATTTT
TRBJ2-6,TRBV5-1,.,TRBD2,CASSLWTSVSGANVLTF,TGCGCCAGCAGCCTCTGGACTAGCGTCTCTGGGGCCAACGTCCTGACTTTC
TRBJ2-7,TRBV2,.,TRBD2,CASGGEQRYEQYF,TGTGCCAGCGGGGGGGAGCAACGCTACGAGCAGTACTTC
TRBJ1-1,TRBV27,.,.,CASRPGTPDTEAFF,TGTGCCAGCAGGCCCGGGACCCCCGACACTGAAGCTTTCTTT
TRBJ1-2,TRBV5-4,.,TRBD1,CASSFPGKGQGYTF,TGTGCCAGCAGCTTCCCGGGGAAGGGACAGGGCTACACCTTC
TRBJ1-2,TRBV18,.,.,CASSPQYEGPPNGYTF,TGTGCCAGCTCACCACAGTACGAGGGGCCGCCGAATGGCTACACCTTC
TRBJ2-1,TRBV5-4,once,.,CASSLASGPLVNEQFF,TGTGCCAGCAGCTTGGCCAGCGGGCCTCTTGTGAATGAGCAGTTCTTC
TRBJ1-5,TRBV6-1,.,.,CASSEVGRFQPQHF,TGTGCCAGCAGTGAAGTGGGCAGGTTCCAGCCCCAGCATTTT
TRBJ1-1,TRBV5-6,.,.,CASSPAGGTEAFF,TGTGCCAGCAGCCCCGCCGGGGGGACTGAAGCTTTCTTT
TRBJ1-2,TRBV30,.,.,CAWSTGTHGYTF,TGTGCCTGGAGTACCGGGACTCATGGCTACACCTTC
TRBJ2-5,TRBV27,.,.,CASSSLGGARETQYF,TGTGCCAGCAGCTCCTTGGGGGGGGCTCGAGAGACCCAGTACTTC
TRBJ2-5,TRBV15,.,.,CATSRSTVSGETQYF,TGTGCCACCAGCAGATCCACAGTCTCCGGAGAGACCCAGTACTTC
TRBJ2-7,TRBV6-5,.,TRBD1,CASSPPPQGSYEQYF,TGTGCCAGCAGTCCCCCCCCACAGGGGTCCTACGAGCAGTACTTC
TRBJ2-7,TRBV27,.,.,CSKEGRYEQYF,TGTTCAAAAGAGGGAAGATACGAGCAGTACTTC
TRBJ1-1,TRBV2,few,.,CASSLNTEAFF,TGTGCCAGCAGTTTGAACACTGAAGCTTTCTTT
TRBJ1-2,TRBV19,few,.,CASSTDNYGYTF,TGTGCCAGTAGTACCGACAACTATGGCTACACCTTC
TRBJ1-4,TRBV5-1,.,TRBD1,CASSVHRDSATNEKLFF,TGCGCCAGCAGCGTCCACCGGGACAGTGCAACTAATGAAAAACTGTTTTTT
TRBJ1-4,TRBV5-1,.,.,CASSFGQELSEKLFF,TGCGCCAGCAGCTTCGGCCAAGAGCTTAGTGAAAAACTGTTTTTT
TRBJ2-3,TRBV7-6,.,TRBD1,CASSLAPGQGTDTQYF,TGTGCCAGCAGCTTAGCCCCGGGACAGGGCACAGATACGCAGTATTTT
TRBJ2-7,TRBV6-6,.,.,CASSFQGGYEQYF,TGTGCCAGCAGTTTTCAGGGGGGTTACGAGCAGTACTTC
TRBJ2-7,TRBV15,.,.,CATSRGTGASYEQYF,TGTGCCACCAGCAGAGGGACGGGGGCCTCCTACGAGCAGTACTTC
TRBJ1-3,TRBV7-2,.,.,CASSNQQGSGNTIYF,TGTGCCAGCAGCAATCAACAGGGCTCTGGAAACACCATATATTTT
TRBJ2-1,TRBV5-6,.,TRBD2,CASSWGLSSYNEQFF,TGTGCCAGCAGCTGGGGACTAAGCTCCTACAATGAGCAGTTCTTC
TRBJ2-1,TRBV11-2,.,TRBD1,CASSSTGYYNEQFF,TGTGCCAGCAGCTCGACAGGGTACTACAATGAGCAGTTCTTC
TRBJ2-1,TRBV19,.,TRBD2,CASATGLAAYNEQFF,TGTGCCAGTGCGACAGGACTAGCGGCGTACAATGAGCAGTTCTTC
TRBJ1-6,TRBV6-1,.,.,CASSAGIRINSPLHF,TGTGCCAGCAGTGCCGGCATTCGTATAAATTCACCCCTCCACTTT
TRBJ2-1,TRBV11-2,.,.,CASTRGEGQFF,TGTGCCAGCACACGGGGTGAGGGGCAGTTCTTC
TRBJ2-3,TRBV5-6,.,.,CASSLVFDSPAVDTQYF,TGTGCCAGCAGCTTGGTTTTCGATAGCCCAGCGGTAGATACGCAGTATTTT
TRBJ2-7,TRBV25-1,few,TRBD1,CASSSGQGAFRQYF,TGTGCCAGCAGCTCGGGACAGGGGGCCTTTAGGCAGTACTTC
TRBJ1-1,TRBV30,.,TRBD1,CAWSGWGTVQAFF,TGTGCCTGGAGTGGGTGGGGGACAGTACAAGCTTTCTTT
TRBJ2-7,TRBV7-9,once,.,CASSLFRSAGSSYEQYF,TGTGCCAGCAGCTTATTTAGGTCAGCGGGTAGCTCCTACGAGCAGTACTTC
TRBJ2-7,TRBV13,.,TRBD1,CASSSGQGVYEQYF,TGTGCCAGCAGCTCCGGACAGGGGGTTTACGAGCAGTACTTC